The entry below gives a single T cell receptor beta chain sequence along with its context. Its antigen is still unknown. Time point described: late sampling 161 to 241 days after vaccination in a few convalescent patients. The data originate from a study of vaccination and CD4 T cells after COVID-19. This CDR3 is built from 15 residues. V was pared by 1 base and J by 7 bases, with 5 bases of the junction left unmatched. CDR1 SGHTA and CDR2 FQGNSA come from the germline V gene. Findings and caveats of the study: For convalescent patients, a median about 86% of reactive clones surfaced exclusively after vaccination. Vaccine-specific clones in convalescent patients were spike mono-reactive in 304 of 307 cases.

TCRdb re-analysed the PCR reads in MiXCR, keeping a single row per CDR3 protein. The table shows some 27,000 distinct CDR3 sequences, with under 65% occurring only once. The sequence was collected from a human donor who had recovered from COVID-19. The chain employs TRBV7-2 and TRBJ2-2; 8 nucleotides line up with TRBD2. This specimen was CD4+ T cells from blood, taken about 7 months after SARS-CoV-2 vaccination. The CDR3 DNA is TGTGCCAGCAGCTTAGTCGCGGGAGGAATCGGGGAGCTGTTTTTT. As protein: CASSLVAGGIGELFF.